This TCR beta chain was observed in a study of blood T cell repertoires in COVID-19. Profiled with immunoSEQ multiplex PCR; TCRdb holds only in-frame clones, not every one. The data show around 700,000 clones, 90% seen once. The CDR3 length is 15 residues. The germline V gene has CDR1 GTSNPN and CDR2 SVGIG (reference sequence). J lost 8 bases, V lost 3 bases, and 13 bases had no gene match. This receptor was taken from a woman between 18 and 29 years old with acute or convalescent COVID-19. The sample taken for sequencing was peripheral blood. This chain links TRBV30 with TRBJ1-2; 9 bases are shared with TRBD1. The CDR3 region is CAWREPRDRVTGYTF. Written as DNA, the CDR3 is TGTGCCTGGAGGGAACCCCGGGACAGGGTAACCGGCTACACCTTC.